This T cell receptor (beta chain) originates from a study of beta chain features in type 1 diabetes. The wider study: Cell yields, age and gender were similar between patients and healthy donors.

Study-level findings and limits: Sampled from patients, naive, central memory and Treg TCRB repertoires appeared more similar than those sampled from healthy donors.

J was trimmed by 0 bases and V by 3 bases; bases with no gene match: 2. Germline V gene lookup returns CDR1 MGHRA and CDR2 YSYEKL. This CDR3 region has 16 residues. Turning to this clone: What it binds is unknown.

Sorting that relied on CD45RO/CCR7/CD25/CD127/CD95/CD27 yielded CD4+ naive, central memory, regulatory and stem cell-like memory cells. Expressed TCRB transcripts were sequenced, since all the RNA that had been isolated was reverse transcribed. The protocol was immunoSEQ multiplex PCR, while the TCRdb copy is restricted to in-frame clones and leaves out a portion. The sample records hundreds of thousands of clones, roughly 16% being singletons. The sequence derives from a man aged 18 to 30 in good health. The J gene is TRBJ2-6, the V gene TRBV4-1; 7 bases align to TRBD2. The sample comprised naive CD4+ T cells from blood. The CDR3 DNA sequence: TGCGCCAGCAGCCAGGGCGGGGGCTCTGGGGCCAACGTCCTGACTTTC. As protein: CASSQGGGSGANVLTF.